This paragraph reports one T cell receptor (beta chain). This sample was taken from a study of blood T cell repertoires in COVID-19. Study-level information: The cDNA or gDNA used as material had been derived from T cells, B-cell-depleted T cells, or PBMCs.

There are 16 residues in the CDR3. CDR1 is KGHDR and CDR2 is SFDVKD in the germline V gene. V gave up 6 bases and J gave up 3 bases, with 18 bases separating them. The protocol was immunoSEQ multiplex PCR, while the TCRdb copy is restricted to in-frame clones and leaves out a portion. The data hold approximately 280,000 clones, with roughly 86% observed a single time. Material for sequencing was PBMCs or T cells enriched from blood (not recorded which). V usage is TRBV24-1 and J usage is TRBJ2-3; tentatively, D is TRBD2 (8 bases). The TCR was taken from a woman under 30 who had recovered from COVID-19. The CDR3 reads CATSPRTGGGTDTQYF. CDR3 bases: TGTGCCACCAGTCCACGGACAGGCGGGGGGACAGATACGCAGTATTTT.